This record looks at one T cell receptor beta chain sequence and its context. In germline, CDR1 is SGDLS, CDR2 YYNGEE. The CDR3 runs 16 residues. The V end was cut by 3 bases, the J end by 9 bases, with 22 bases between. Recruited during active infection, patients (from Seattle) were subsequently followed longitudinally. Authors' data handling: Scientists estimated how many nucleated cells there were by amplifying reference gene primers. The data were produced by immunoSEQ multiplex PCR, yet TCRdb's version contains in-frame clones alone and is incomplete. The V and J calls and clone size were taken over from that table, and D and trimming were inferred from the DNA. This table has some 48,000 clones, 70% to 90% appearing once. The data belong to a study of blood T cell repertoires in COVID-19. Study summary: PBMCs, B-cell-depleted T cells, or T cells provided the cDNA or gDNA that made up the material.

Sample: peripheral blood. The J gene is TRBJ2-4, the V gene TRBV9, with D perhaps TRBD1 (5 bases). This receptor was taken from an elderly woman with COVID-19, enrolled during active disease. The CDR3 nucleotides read TGTGCCAGCAGCGCAACCCCGGCAGGGTCCTCTAGCATTCAGTACTTC. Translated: CASSATPAGSSSIQYF.